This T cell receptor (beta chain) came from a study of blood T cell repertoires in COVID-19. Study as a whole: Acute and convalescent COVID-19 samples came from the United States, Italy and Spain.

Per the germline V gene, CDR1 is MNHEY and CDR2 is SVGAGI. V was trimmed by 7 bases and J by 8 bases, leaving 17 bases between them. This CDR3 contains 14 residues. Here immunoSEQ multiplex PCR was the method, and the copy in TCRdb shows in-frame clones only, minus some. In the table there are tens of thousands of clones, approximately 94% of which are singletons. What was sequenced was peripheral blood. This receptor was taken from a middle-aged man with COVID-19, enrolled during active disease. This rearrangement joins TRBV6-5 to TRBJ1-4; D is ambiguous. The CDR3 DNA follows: TGTGCCAGCAAACTTACCCTCGGGGTGGAAAAACTGTTTTTT. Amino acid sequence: CASKLTLGVEKLFF.